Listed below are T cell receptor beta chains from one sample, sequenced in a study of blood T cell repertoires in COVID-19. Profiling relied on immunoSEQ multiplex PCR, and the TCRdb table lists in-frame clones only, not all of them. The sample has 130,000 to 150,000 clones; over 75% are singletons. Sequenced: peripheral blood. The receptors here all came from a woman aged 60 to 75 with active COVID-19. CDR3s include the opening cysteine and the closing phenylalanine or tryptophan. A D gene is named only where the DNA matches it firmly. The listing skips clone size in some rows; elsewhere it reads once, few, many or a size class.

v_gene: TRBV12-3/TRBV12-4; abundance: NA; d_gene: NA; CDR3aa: CASSLVRNTEAFF
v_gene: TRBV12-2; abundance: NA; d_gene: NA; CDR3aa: CASRARSGQGILEQFF
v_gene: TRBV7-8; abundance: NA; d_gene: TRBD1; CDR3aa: CASSFYRGRNNEQFF
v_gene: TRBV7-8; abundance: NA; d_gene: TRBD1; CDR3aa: CASRQTGGVPNTGELFF
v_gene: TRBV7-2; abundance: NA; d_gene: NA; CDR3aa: CASRRGGGRIYNEQFF
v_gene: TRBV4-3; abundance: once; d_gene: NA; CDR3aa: CASSQEFAGILYNEQFF
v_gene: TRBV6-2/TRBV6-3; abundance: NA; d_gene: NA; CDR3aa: CASSYSWEGAGELFF
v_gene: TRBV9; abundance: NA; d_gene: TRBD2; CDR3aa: CASSVAGLAGTYEQYF
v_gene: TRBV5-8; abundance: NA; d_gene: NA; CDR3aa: CASSFKGTSTGQETQYF
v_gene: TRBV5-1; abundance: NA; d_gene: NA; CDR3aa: CASSAQGLEQFF
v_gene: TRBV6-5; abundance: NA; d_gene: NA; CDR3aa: CASLRPLLYEQYF
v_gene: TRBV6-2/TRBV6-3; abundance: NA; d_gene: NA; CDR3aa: CASSTYNLETQYF
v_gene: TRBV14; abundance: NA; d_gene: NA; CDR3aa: CASSQNRVDEKLFF
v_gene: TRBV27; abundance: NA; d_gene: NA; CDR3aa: CASSTSDASSYNEQFF
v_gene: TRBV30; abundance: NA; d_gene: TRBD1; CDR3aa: CAWSRYGTGSGNTEAFF
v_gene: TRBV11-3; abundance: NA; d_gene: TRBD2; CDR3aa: CASTRAGGQGTQYF
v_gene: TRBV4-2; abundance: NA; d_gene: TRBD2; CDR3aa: CASSQEPSGSTDTQYF